A single sample gave rise to the 25 T cell receptor beta chains below, sequenced in a study of T cell responses to AZD1222 COVID-19 vaccine. Measured with immunoSEQ multiplex PCR; TCRdb has only the in-frame clones, and not every one. This table holds around 130,000 clones, roughly 87% found once. This material consisted of peripheral blood, taken on day 0 of AZD1222 vaccination. The receptor source for this set is an adult in good health.

The rearrangement joins TRBV5-6 to TRBJ2-5; 7 bases align to TRBD2. V shed 1 base and J 2 bases; nucleotides not matched to a gene: 5. Germline assignment: CDR1 SGHDT and CDR2 YYEEEE. The CDR3 runs to 15 residues. DNA of the CDR3: TGTGCCAGCAGCTTGACGGGGGGAGGGCAAGAGACCCAGTACTTC. This sequence encodes CASSLTGGGQETQYF. The full variable domain, in which reference TRBV5-6 and TRBJ2-5 provide the parts outside the CDR3, is DAGVTQSPTHLIKTRGQQVTLRCSPKSGHDTVSWYQQALGQGPQFIFQYYEEEERQRGNFPDRFSGHQFPNYSSELNVNALLLGDSALYLCASSLTGGGQETQYFGPGTRLLVL.

J is TRBJ2-6 and V is TRBV11-1; weak D call: TRBD1 (5 bases). V was cut by 6 bases and J by 0 bases, with 9 bases left in between. This CDR3 has 15 amino acids. Looked up from germline, CDR1 is SGHAT and CDR2 is FQDESV (reference sequence). The CDR3 nucleotides are TGTGCCAGCAGTCCGACAGTCTCTGGGGCCAACGTCCTGACTTTC. Translation gives CASSPTVSGANVLTF.

V usage is TRBV19 and J usage is TRBJ1-2; the match to TRBD1 covers 11 bases. The CDR3 contains 16 residues. Trimming took 8 bases from V and 4 from J; bases not matched to a gene: 12. CDR1 and CDR2 from the germline V gene are LNHDA and SQIVND (reference sequence). In DNA, the CDR3 is TGTGCCAGTCGCCGGACAGGGGGCGCCCCGTTCTATGGCTACACCTTC. It is translated as CASRRTGGAPFYGYTF.

The chain combines TRBV12-3 or TRBV12-4 with TRBJ2-7, with unresolved D. Trimming removed 6 bases at V and 5 bases at J, with 8 bases between. There are 11 residues in the CDR3. The CDR3 DNA is TGTGCCAGCAGCCTGTCCCACGAGCAGTACTTC. Amino acid sequence: CASSLSHEQYF.

The V call is TRBV7-2, the J call TRBJ2-7; the D is unclear. V was shortened by 10 bases and J by 0 bases, with 13 bases between the two germline ends. This CDR3 has 13 amino acids. Germline lookup yields CDR1 SGHTA and CDR2 FQGNSA. CDR3 in amino acids: CAIRQTSSYEQYF. The CDR3 coding sequence is TGTGCCATCCGCCAAACAAGCTCCTACGAGCAGTACTTC.

The rearrangement links TRBV28 to TRBJ2-3, with 9 positions matching TRBD2. The trim removed 7 bases at V and 4 bases at J, leaving 9 bases unmatched. Germline V gene lookup returns CDR1 MDHEN and CDR2 SYDVKM. The CDR3 loop spans 15 amino acids. The CDR3 loop reads CASKTGTSPADTQYF. CDR3 nucleotide sequence: TGTGCCAGCAAAACCGGGACTAGCCCGGCAGATACGCAGTATTTT.

The genes are TRBV6-5 and TRBJ2-7; D is perhaps TRBD1 (6 bases). This CDR3 is built from 13 residues. CDR1 and CDR2 (germline): MNHEY, SVGAGI. The V gene lost 9 bases and the J gene lost 6 bases, with 18 bases spanning the gap. The CDR3 region has the DNA TGTGCCAGTACGGCCGGACAGTCGGCCGAGCAGTACTTC. As protein: CASTAGQSAEQYF.

The chain recombines TRBV19 with TRBJ2-5, with D possibly matching TRBD1 (6 bases). The CDR3 runs to 14 residues. Per the germline V gene, CDR1 is LNHDA and CDR2 is SQIVND (reference sequence). Between the trimmed V and J ends, which lost 4 bases and 2 bases, there was a span of 11 bases. CDR3 in amino acids: CASSTQQGQETQYF. CDR3 DNA sequence: TGTGCCAGTAGTACCCAGCAGGGGCAAGAGACCCAGTACTTC.

Only a few counts were recorded for this clone. This chain uses TRBV12-5 with TRBJ1-2, with a weak D call TRBD1 (5 bases). V lost 9 bases and J 4 bases, leaving 18 bases between the germline ends. CDR1 LGHNT and CDR2 FRNRAP come from the germline V gene. The CDR3 loop spans 14 amino acids. The CDR3 DNA reads as TGTGCTAGCTCCATAAGGGGCGAGGGCTATGGCTACACCTTC. Protein sequence: CASSIRGEGYGYTF.

The genes are TRBV10-3 and TRBJ1-1; D may be TRBD1 (5 bases). Germline CDR1 is ENHRY and CDR2 is SYGVKD. CDR3 size: 14 residues. V lost 11 bases to trimming and J lost 0 bases, with 16 bases between them. The CDR3: CASTGGVMNTEAFF. CDR3 bases: TGTGCCTCAACTGGGGGGGTTATGAACACTGAAGCTTTCTTT.

The chain is built from TRBV15 and TRBJ1-4; 7 bases are a match to TRBD1. Looked up from germline, CDR1 is LNHNV and CDR2 is YYDKDF (reference sequence). CDR3 length equals 16 residues. Losses at the gene ends were 0 bases for V and 3 bases for J; bases not matched to a gene: 4. CDR3 DNA sequence: TGTGCCACCAGCAGAGATTTGGGGACAGCTAATGAAAAACTGTTTTTT. Translated, it gives CATSRDLGTANEKLFF.

The chain has TRBV4-1 and TRBJ2-3, with TRBD1 as a possible D gene (5 bases). This CDR3 contains 18 residues. Trimming cost V 0 bases and J 3 bases, with 19 bases left between them. CDR1 and CDR2 from the germline V gene are MGHRA and YSYEKL. The CDR3 sequence is CASSQEGPTGFRTDTQYF. CDR3 sequence (DNA): TGCGCCAGCAGCCAAGAGGGCCCAACAGGCTTTCGGACAGATACGCAGTATTTT.

The chain has TRBV19 and TRBJ2-7, with D perhaps matching TRBD1 (6 bases). Germline V CDR1 and CDR2: LNHDA, SQIVND (reference sequence). V was trimmed by 3 bases and J by 3 bases, leaving 9 bases between them. The CDR3 is 13 amino acids. CDR3 bases: TGTGCCAGTAGTATTCGGACAGACTACGAGCAGTACTTC. Translation gives CASSIRTDYEQYF.

This clone was seen a single time. The gene calls are TRBV3-1 (or the pseudogene TRBV3-2) and TRBJ1-6; maybe TRBD1 (5 bases). CDR3 size: 14 residues. Germline V gene data show CDR1 as LGHDT and CDR2 as YNNKEL (reference sequence). V gave up 4 bases and J gave up 7 bases, with 11 bases separating them. This CDR3 reads CASSLQGENSPLHF. The CDR3 bases are TGTGCCAGCAGCCTTCAGGGAGAGAATTCACCCCTCCACTTT.

The chain combines TRBV24-1 with TRBJ2-1; D remains unclear. Deletions cut 6 bases from V and 3 bases from J, with 2 bases between. The CDR3 is 11 amino acids. Germline V gene lookup returns CDR1 KGHDR and CDR2 SFDVKD. CDR3 amino acids: CATSLYNEQFF. Written as DNA, the CDR3 is TGTGCCACCAGTCTCTACAATGAGCAGTTCTTC.

The chain is built from TRBV29-1 and TRBJ2-3, with 8 bases that match TRBD2. The CDR3 runs to 16 residues. In germline, CDR1 is SQVTM, CDR2 ANQGSEA. Trimming removed 3 bases from V and 6 bases from J; junction bases left unmatched: 14. In nucleotides, the CDR3 is TGCAGCGTTGAGGGACTCTTCGCGGGGGGCAGGGATACGCAGTATTTT. Its protein is CSVEGLFAGGRDTQYF.

This clone was seen only a few times. The rearrangement uses TRBV6-1 and TRBJ2-7, with D perhaps TRBD1 (5 bases). The CDR3 runs to 14 residues. Deletions cut 2 bases from V and 2 bases from J, with 10 bases between. Germline CDR1 and CDR2: MNHNS and SASEGT. The CDR3 protein is CASSEKWGPYEQYF. CDR3 nucleotides: TGTGCCAGCAGTGAAAAGTGGGGCCCCTACGAGCAGTACTTC.

The V and J genes are TRBV19 and TRBJ2-2; 7 nucleotides match TRBD1. Losses at the gene ends were 6 bases for V and 2 bases for J; bases not matched to a gene: 3. This CDR3 comprises 14 residues. Per the germline V gene, CDR1 is LNHDA and CDR2 is SQIVND (reference sequence). In DNA, the CDR3 is TGTGCCAGTAGGGGACAGCTCAACACCGGGGAGCTGTTTTTT. It specifies CASRGQLNTGELFF.

The chain carries TRBV19 and TRBJ1-3; maybe TRBD1 (5 bases). V gave up 4 bases and J gave up 0 bases, with 10 bases separating them. CDR1 is LNHDA, CDR2 SQIVND, per germline (reference sequence). CDR3 size: 15 residues. CDR3 residues: CASSSWGSSGNTIYF. The CDR3 region has the DNA TGTGCCAGTAGTAGTTGGGGGTCCTCTGGAAACACCATATATTTT.

The chain uses TRBV5-1 and TRBJ1-1, with TRBD1 matching 9 bases. The CDR3 is made up of 13 amino acids. Per germline, CDR1 SGHRS and CDR2 YFSETQ. J lost 7 bases, V lost 4 bases, and 5 bases had no gene match. The CDR3 DNA follows: TGCGCCAGCAGCGACGGACAGGGGATTGAAGCTTTCTTT. Residues: CASSDGQGIEAFF.

This chain uses TRBV6-5 with TRBJ2-7; D perhaps matches TRBD1 (7 bases). The CDR3 is 13 amino acids. Germline V CDR1 and CDR2: MNHEY, SVGAGI. V lost 6 bases to trimming and J lost 5 bases, with 14 bases between them. In nucleotides, the CDR3 is TGTGCCAGCAGGGGGGGACAGCCTAACGAGCAGTACTTC. Translation gives CASRGGQPNEQYF.

With regard to this clone: Additional DNA sequences in this sample encode the identical CDR3. This chain links TRBV12-3 or TRBV12-4 with TRBJ1-1; tentatively, D is TRBD1 (5 bases). The CDR3 has 13 residues. V lost 6 bases, J lost 1 base, and 9 bases lay in between. CDR3 nucleotide sequence: TGTGCCAGCAGCCTTACAGGGAACACTGAAGCTTTCTTT. This translates into CASSLTGNTEAFF.

There are a few counts of this clone. The genes are TRBV29-1 and TRBJ2-7; 9 nucleotides agree with TRBD1. CDR1 SQVTM and CDR2 ANQGSEA come from the germline V gene. The CDR3 spans 14 residues. Trimming removed 4 bases from V and 7 bases from J; junction bases left unmatched: 11. Here the CDR3 DNA reads TGCAGCGTTGGATCCGGGACAGGGAACGGGGAGCAGTACTTC. Protein: CSVGSGTGNGEQYF.

This rearrangement joins TRBV7-8 to TRBJ1-6; D uncertain. CDR3 length equals 14 residues. Trimming took 3 bases from V and 7 from J, leaving 10 bases between them. CDR1 and CDR2 (germline): SGHVS, FQNEAQ. CDR3: CASSLGLGNSPLHF. The CDR3 DNA sequence: TGTGCCAGCAGCTTGGGCCTTGGAAATTCACCCCTCCACTTT.

V is TRBV5-4 and J is TRBJ2-7; D call uncertain. Per the germline V gene, CDR1 is SGHNT and CDR2 is YYREEE (reference sequence). The CDR3 runs to 15 residues. V dropped 0 bases and J dropped 0 bases, with 10 bases sitting between them. CDR3 region: CASSLGTESSYEQYF. The CDR3 DNA reads TGTGCCAGCAGCTTGGGCACAGAGAGCTCCTACGAGCAGTACTTC.